The clone carrying this T cell receptor beta chain was counted at least ten times. The antigen is not known. The germline V gene has CDR1 SGDLS and CDR2 YYNGEE. V gave up 4 bases and J gave up 0 bases; unmatched junction bases: 7. The CDR3 loop spans 15 amino acids. This entry is derived from a study of T cells in Graves' hyperthyroidism and ophthalmopathy. Amplification yielded TCR beta CDR3 regions, with RNA transcripts as the source. A first-round RT-PCR of the TCR CDR3 used the HTBI primer set. TCRdb redid the calling of the multiplex PCR reads with MiXCR, one entry per CDR3 protein. Of about 610,000 distinct CDR3 sequences listed, 46% were seen once; the top ten hold around 7.7%. Regarding the study as a whole: The model made its ophthalmopathy prediction, and onset followed a median 6.5 months later. Most clonotypes that expanded in the thyroid above 0.001 also showed up in blood.

A lack of ophthalmopathy progression within 18 months defined stable Graves' hyperthyroidism. The study based diagnoses on clinical symptoms, serum thyroxine and TRAb, thyroid ultrasound and orbital computed tomography. The sequence came from a woman between 18 and 30 years old with Graves' hyperthyroidism. This sequence joins TRBV9 and TRBJ2-7; 7 bases match TRBD1. The sequenced sample was peripheral blood or thyroid tissue (not recorded which). CDR3 amino acids: CASSSEGAPSYEQYF. The CDR3 nucleotides are TGTGCCAGCAGCTCAGAGGGGGCCCCCTCCTACGAGCAGTACTTC.